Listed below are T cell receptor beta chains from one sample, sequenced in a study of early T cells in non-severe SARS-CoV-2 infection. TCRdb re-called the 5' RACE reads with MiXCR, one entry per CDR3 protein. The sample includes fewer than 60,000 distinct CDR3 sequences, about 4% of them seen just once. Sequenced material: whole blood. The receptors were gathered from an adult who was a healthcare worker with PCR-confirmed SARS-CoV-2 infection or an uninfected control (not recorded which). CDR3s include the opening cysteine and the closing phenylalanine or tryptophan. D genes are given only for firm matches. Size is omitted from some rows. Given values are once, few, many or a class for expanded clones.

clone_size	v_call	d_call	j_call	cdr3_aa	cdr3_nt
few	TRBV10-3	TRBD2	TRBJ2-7	CAISEVQTGTSGAYEQYF	TGTGCCATCAGTGAGGTACAAACCGGGACTAGCGGGGCCTACGAGCAGTACTTC
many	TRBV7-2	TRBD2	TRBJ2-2	CASSLRGGLTGELFF	TGTGCCAGCAGCTTGCGGGGGGGCCTAACCGGGGAGCTGTTTTTT
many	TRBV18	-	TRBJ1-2	CASSPSNRDLTSYGYTF	TGTGCCAGCTCACCATCCAACAGGGACCTAACCTCCTATGGCTACACCTTC
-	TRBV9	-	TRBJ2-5	CASSVGDNAETQYF	TGTGCCAGCAGCGTAGGGGACAATGCGGAGACCCAGTACTTC
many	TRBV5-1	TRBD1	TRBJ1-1	CASSWTGDTEAFF	TGCGCCAGCAGCTGGACAGGGGACACTGAAGCTTTCTTT
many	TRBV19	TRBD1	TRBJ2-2	CASSISGQGNTGELFF	TGTGCCAGTAGTATCTCGGGACAGGGGAACACCGGGGAGCTGTTTTTT
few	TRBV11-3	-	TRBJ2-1	CASSISGLTGGEQFF	TGTGCCAGCAGCATAAGCGGACTAACTGGCGGTGAGCAGTTCTTC
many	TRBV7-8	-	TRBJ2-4	CASTNGGLQDIQYF	TGTGCCAGCACCAATGGAGGACTTCAGGACATTCAGTACTTC
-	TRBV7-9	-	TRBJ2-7	CASSPRADEQYF	TGTGCCAGCAGCCCCAGGGCGGACGAGCAGTACTTC
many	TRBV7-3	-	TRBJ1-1	CASSFMANDEAFF	TGTGCCAGCAGCTTCATGGCTAATGATGAAGCTTTCTTT
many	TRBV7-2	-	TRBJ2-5	CASSRDFQETQYF	TGTGCCAGCAGTCGGGACTTTCAAGAGACCCAGTACTTC
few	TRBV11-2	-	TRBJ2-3	CASSLGRELSTDTQYF	TGTGCCAGCAGCTTAGGAAGGGAATTGAGCACAGATACGCAGTATTTT
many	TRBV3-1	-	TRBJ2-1	CASSHRGHNEQFF	TGTGCCAGCAGCCACCGAGGGCACAATGAGCAGTTCTTC
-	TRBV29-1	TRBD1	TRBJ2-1	CSAVGTGATYEQFF	TGCAGCGCGGTCGGGACAGGGGCCACGTATGAGCAGTTCTTC
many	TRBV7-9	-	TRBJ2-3	CATVDSTDTQYF	TGTGCCACGGTAGACTCCACAGATACGCAGTATTTT
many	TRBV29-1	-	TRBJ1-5	CSVARARNQPQHF	TGCAGCGTTGCCAGGGCGCGCAATCAGCCCCAGCATTTT
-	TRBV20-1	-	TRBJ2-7	CSATMRRGPMGEQYF	TGCAGTGCTACGATGCGGCGGGGGCCGATGGGGGAGCAGTACTTC
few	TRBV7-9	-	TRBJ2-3	CASSPGFSPADTQYF	TGTGCCAGCAGCCCTGGTTTTTCGCCGGCAGATACGCAGTATTTT
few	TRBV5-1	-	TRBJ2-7	CASSLAPGHMNEQYF	TGCGCCAGCAGCTTGGCCCCGGGGCACATGAACGAGCAGTACTTC
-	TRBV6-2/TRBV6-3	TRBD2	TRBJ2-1	CASTKPTSSYNEQFF	TGTGCCAGCACCAAACCGACTAGCAGCTACAATGAGCAGTTCTTC
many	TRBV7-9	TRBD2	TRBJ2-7	CASSSWTSARTYEQYF	TGTGCCAGCAGCTCGTGGACTAGCGCGAGGACCTACGAGCAGTACTTC
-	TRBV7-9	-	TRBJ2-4	CASSQQYIGIQYF	TGTGCCAGCAGCCAACAGTATATCGGCATTCAGTACTTC
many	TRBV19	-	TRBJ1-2	CATGDLTGGYGYTF	TGTGCCACAGGGGACCTCACGGGAGGTTATGGCTACACCTTC
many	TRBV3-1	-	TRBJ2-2	CASSQVGVTNTGELFF	TGTGCCAGCAGCCAAGTAGGGGTTACGAACACCGGGGAGCTGTTTTTT
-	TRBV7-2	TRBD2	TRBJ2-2	CASSLAPSGLNTGELFF	TGTGCCAGCAGCTTAGCGCCTAGCGGGCTGAACACCGGGGAGCTGTTTTTT
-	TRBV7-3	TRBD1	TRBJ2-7	CASSSGQGLSEQYF	TGTGCCAGCAGCTCAGGACAGGGCCTTTCGGAGCAGTACTTC
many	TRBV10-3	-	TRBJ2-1	CAISDAREKYNEQFF	TGTGCCATCAGTGATGCCAGGGAGAAATACAATGAGCAGTTCTTC
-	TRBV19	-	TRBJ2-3	CASRKEGGTDTQYF	TGTGCCAGTAGGAAGGAAGGGGGAACAGATACGCAGTATTTT
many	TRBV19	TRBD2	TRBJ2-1	CASSIAAGGPSEQFF	TGTGCCAGTAGTATAGCCGCGGGAGGGCCTAGTGAGCAGTTCTTC
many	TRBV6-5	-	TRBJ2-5	CASSSTQETQYF	TGTGCCAGCAGTTCCACCCAAGAGACCCAGTACTTC
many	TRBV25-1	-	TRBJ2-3	CASSEEFRGTQYF	TGTGCCAGCAGTGAAGAATTTAGGGGTACGCAGTATTTT
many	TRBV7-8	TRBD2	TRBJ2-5	CASSLEASGRRETQYF	TGTGCCAGCAGCTTAGAAGCTAGCGGGAGGAGGGAGACCCAGTACTTC
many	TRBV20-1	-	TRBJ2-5	CSARRVEETQYF	TGCAGTGCTAGGCGAGTCGAAGAGACCCAGTACTTC
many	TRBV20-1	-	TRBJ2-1	CSATPDSGLFYNEQFF	TGCAGTGCGACCCCAGACAGCGGACTTTTCTACAATGAGCAGTTCTTC
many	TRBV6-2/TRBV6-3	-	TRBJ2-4	CASSPRVNNIQYF	TGTGCCAGCAGCCCCAGGGTGAATAACATTCAGTACTTC
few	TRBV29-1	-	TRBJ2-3	CSVHGPSAQINTQYF	TGCAGCGTCCATGGGCCATCAGCACAGATAAATACGCAGTATTTT
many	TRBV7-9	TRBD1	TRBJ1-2	CASSQPGQGSYGYTF	TGTGCCAGCAGCCAACCGGGACAGGGTAGCTATGGCTACACCTTC
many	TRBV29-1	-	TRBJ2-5	CSVGFGQETQYF	TGCAGCGTTGGCTTCGGACAAGAGACCCAGTACTTC
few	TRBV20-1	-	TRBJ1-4	CSARDFSDGEKLFF	TGCAGTGCTAGAGATTTCTCGGACGGGGAAAAACTGTTTTTT
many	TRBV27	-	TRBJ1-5	CASSLDTHQPQHF	TGTGCCAGCAGCCTGGACACACATCAGCCCCAGCATTTT
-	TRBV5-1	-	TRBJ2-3	CASSSFVGLSTDTQYF	TGCGCCAGCAGCTCCTTTGTGGGGCTCAGTACAGATACGCAGTATTTT